These 18 T cell receptor beta chains were all obtained from the same sample, sequenced in a study of blood T cell repertoires in COVID-19. Sequencing used immunoSEQ multiplex PCR; TCRdb keeps in-frame clones, though not all of them. The sample holds about 68,000 clones, about 85% seen once. The specimen sequenced was peripheral blood. These receptors were taken from a woman aged 50 to 60 with COVID-19, enrolled during active disease.

The CDR3 sequence is CASSFSWSGGNTEAFF. The CDR3 coding sequence is TGTGCCAGCAGTTTTTCTTGGAGCGGGGGGAACACTGAAGCTTTCTTT. The J gene is TRBJ1-1, the V gene TRBV27; perhaps TRBD1 as D (5 bases). The germline CDR1 and CDR2 sequences are MNHEY and SMNVEV (reference sequence). V lost 3 bases, J lost 1 base, and 15 bases lay in between. CDR3 length: 16 amino acids.

The chain combines TRBV14 with TRBJ2-7; 10 positions match TRBD1. This CDR3 is built from 14 residues. V gave up 6 bases and J gave up 4 bases; unmatched junction bases: 6. The V gene's germline CDR1 is SGHDN and CDR2 FVKESK. CDR3 in DNA: TGTGCCAGCAGGTTTGGGACAGGGGAATACGAGCAGTACTTC. Translation: CASRFGTGEYEQYF.

The DNA for the CDR3 is TGTGCCAGCAGTTTAGGCTGGGGGAGGGGGGTAGGTGAGCAGTTCTTC. Protein sequence: CASSLGWGRGVGEQFF. This sequence joins TRBV28 and TRBJ2-1, with D perhaps TRBD2 (7 bases). The CDR3 runs to 16 residues. V shed 2 bases and J shed 9 bases, with 20 bases lying between them. Germline CDR1 is MDHEN and CDR2 is SYDVKM.

This clone was detected only a few times. Its ends do not fully match the called genes, so a read error is possible. The V gene is TRBV28, the J gene TRBJ2-7; D unclear. This CDR3 is 11 amino acids long. Germline CDR1 MDHEN, CDR2 SYDVKM. The DNA for the CDR3 is TGTGCCAGCAGCTCCGGAGTAAGGCGGAACTTC. Protein product: CASSSGVRRNF.

V usage is TRBV2 and J usage is TRBJ2-7; TRBD1 aligns across 9 bases. V lost 7 bases and J lost 4; bases outside the gene matches: 8. CDR1 is SNHLY and CDR2 is FYNNEI in the germline V gene. The CDR3 sequence is 14 residues long. The CDR3 region has the DNA TGTGCCAGCATCTCCACAGGGGGCGGATACGAGCAGTACTTC. It is translated as CASISTGGGYEQYF.

V and J are TRBV6-5 and TRBJ2-2; 7 bases align to TRBD2. Germline V gene lookup returns CDR1 MNHEY and CDR2 SVGAGI. This CDR3 comprises 13 residues. V lost 6 bases to trimming and J lost 7 bases; unmatched junction nucleotides: 5. The CDR3 bases are TGTGCCAGCAGCCGGAGGGAGGGCGGGGAGCTGTTTTTT. Amino acids: CASSRREGGELFF.

The chain combines TRBV28 with TRBJ1-1; the match to TRBD1 covers 8 bases. V lost 4 bases, J lost 10 bases, and 5 bases stayed unmatched. Germline CDR1 reads MDHEN; CDR2 reads SYDVKM. CDR3 length: 12 amino acids. Written as DNA, the CDR3 is TGTGCCAGCAGTTCCATAGACAGGGGAGCTTTCTTT. It yields the protein CASSSIDRGAFF.

The chain combines TRBV6-2 or TRBV6-3 with TRBJ1-5, with 9 bases aligning to TRBD1. CDR1 is MNHEY, CDR2 SVGEGT, per germline. V lost 4 bases to trimming and J lost 3 bases; unmatched junction nucleotides: 7. CDR3 size: 16 residues. In DNA, the CDR3 is TGTGCCAGCAGTTTGGACAGGGGCGCTCCCAATCAGCCCCAGCATTTT. It codes for CASSLDRGAPNQPQHF.

The chain carries TRBV15 and TRBJ2-7, with D maybe TRBD1 (5 bases). Per germline, CDR1 LNHNV and CDR2 YYDKDF (reference sequence). The CDR3 is made up of 12 amino acids. V lost 1 base to trimming and J lost 11 bases, with 12 bases between them. The CDR3 region has the DNA TGTGCCACCAGCAGAGGGGCAGGGATGGAGTACTTC. It specifies CATSRGAGMEYF.

The chain carries TRBV3-1 (or the pseudogene TRBV3-2) and TRBJ2-1, with D perhaps TRBD1 (7 bases). This CDR3 contains 16 residues. Germline CDR1 reads LGHDT; CDR2 reads YNNKEL (reference sequence). V lost 0 bases to trimming and J lost 5 bases, with 14 bases between them. CDR3 sequence reads: CASSQDGGGFDNEQFF. The CDR3 DNA reads TGTGCCAGCAGCCAAGACGGAGGGGGCTTCGACAATGAGCAGTTCTTC.

The chain is built from TRBV18 and TRBJ1-2; D is possibly TRBD1 (6 bases). This CDR3 contains 16 residues. The V end lost 3 bases, the J end lost 7 bases, and 21 bases lay between the germline ends. Germline assignment: CDR1 KGHSH and CDR2 LQKENI. The CDR3 DNA reads as TGTGCCAGCTCACCGCCCCAGGGGACCCTACCGTCTGGCTACACCTTC. Translated: CASSPPQGTLPSGYTF.

V gene TRBV19 combines with J gene TRBJ1-5; 7 nucleotides match TRBD1. From germline, CDR1 is LNHDA and CDR2 SQIVND (reference sequence). This CDR3 comprises 16 residues. V lost 4 bases and J lost 1; bases outside the gene matches: 7. The CDR3 DNA is TGTGCCAGTAGTAACGACAGGGCGGGAAGCAATCAGCCCCAGCATTTT. Protein: CASSNDRAGSNQPQHF.

This chain links TRBV4-2 with TRBJ2-2; D gene unclear. Trimming took off 0 bases at V and 7 bases at J, with 15 bases between the two ends. This CDR3 comprises 16 residues. Germline V lookup: CDR1 LGHNA, CDR2 YNFKEQ. The DNA of the CDR3 is TGTGCCAGCAGCCAAGATGCGACTCGTACCGGCGGGGAGCTGTTTTTT. This gives the protein CASSQDATRTGGELFF.

This sequence joins TRBV11-1 and TRBJ2-2; TRBD1 might be the D (7 bases). CDR1 SGHAT and CDR2 FQDESV come from the germline V gene (reference sequence). V gave up 5 bases and J gave up 4 bases, with 14 bases separating them. The CDR3 length is 15 residues. CDR3 DNA: TGTGCCAGCAGCCGCTTCCAGGGGGGCACCGGGGAGCTGTTTTTT. This sequence encodes CASSRFQGGTGELFF.

The sample holds one count of this clone. The rearrangement joins TRBV11-3 to TRBJ2-5, with D possibly matching TRBD1 (6 bases). The CDR3 loop spans 14 amino acids. The V gene lost 4 bases and the J gene lost 2 bases, with 11 bases spanning the gap. Germline-derived CDR1 and CDR2 are SGHNT and YENEEA. The CDR3: CASSSRDNQETQYF. In DNA form, the CDR3 reads TGTGCCAGCAGCTCACGGGACAATCAAGAGACCCAGTACTTC.

This clone showed up just once. The chain carries TRBV11-2 and TRBJ2-2; TRBD2 matches at 8 bases. V lost 3 bases to trimming and J lost 2 bases; unmatched junction nucleotides: 8. Germline assignment: CDR1 SGHAT and CDR2 FQNNGV. This CDR3 region has 17 residues. The DNA of the CDR3 is TGTGCCAGCAGCTTCGTGGCTAGCGGGTTCAACACCGGGGAGCTGTTTTTT. As protein: CASSFVASGFNTGELFF.

The chain is built from TRBV10-3 and TRBJ2-7; TRBD1 matches at 7 bases. V shed 9 bases, J shed 3 bases, and the junction held 8 bases outside the gene matches. This CDR3 region has 13 residues. CDR1 and CDR2 from the germline V gene are ENHRY and SYGVKD. The CDR3 reads CAIRDSGYYEQYF. The CDR3 DNA sequence: TGTGCCATTAGGGACAGCGGCTACTACGAGCAGTACTTC.

This chain connects TRBV10-2 to TRBJ2-7; the D is unclear. CDR1 and CDR2 (germline): WSHSY, SAAADI. This CDR3 has 12 residues. Trimming took off 3 bases at V and 9 bases at J, with 12 bases between the two ends. The CDR3 DNA is TGCGCCAGCAGTGACCCTAACGGAGCGCAGTACTTC. This encodes CASSDPNGAQYF.